Each of the 9 T cell receptor beta chains below was sequenced from the same sample in a study of blood T cell repertoires in COVID-19. The method was immunoSEQ multiplex PCR; TCRdb's version includes in-frame clones alone and lacks a portion of them. The data hold more than 95,000 clones, with approximately 88% observed a single time. Sequencing used peripheral blood. The receptors shown here come from a human donor in a cohort sampled during active COVID-19.

The chain uses TRBV5-5 and TRBJ2-3; D call uncertain. Germline V lookup: CDR1 SGHKS, CDR2 YYEKEE (reference sequence). The CDR3 length is 16 residues. V was cut by 4 bases and J by 1 base, with 16 bases left in between. This CDR3 is CASSLSVSLGTDTQYF. In nucleotides, the CDR3 is TGTGCCAGCAGCCTGTCTGTCAGCCTAGGCACAGATACGCAGTATTTT.

The V call is TRBV23-1, the J call TRBJ2-3; tentatively, D is TRBD2 (5 bases). TRBV23-1 is noted as an ORF with a role that remains uncertain. The CDR3 sequence is 16 residues long. Trimming pared 0 bases from V and 0 bases from J, leaving 10 bases between. The chain's CDR3 is CASSQSETTSTDTQYF. The CDR3 DNA follows: TGCGCCAGCAGTCAATCGGAGACTACTAGCACAGATACGCAGTATTTT.

The chain couples TRBV7-9 to TRBJ2-7; D ambiguous. With 6 bases removed from V and 7 bases from J, the gap between germline ends came to 10 bases. The CDR3 runs 11 residues. CDR1 and CDR2 (germline): SEHNR, FQNEAQ (reference sequence). The CDR3, as DNA: TGTGCCAGCAGTTCAGGTGGGGAGCAGTACTTC. Amino acid sequence: CASSSGGEQYF.

The chain combines TRBV14 with TRBJ2-7, with 13 nucleotides matching TRBD2. Trimming took 5 bases from V and 1 from J; bases not matched to a gene: 2. The CDR3 runs to 15 residues. CDR1 is SGHDN and CDR2 is FVKESK in the germline V gene. In DNA, the CDR3 is TGTGCCAGCAGCTGGACTAGCGGGGGTTCCTACGAGCAGTACTTC. This encodes CASSWTSGGSYEQYF.

The chain joins TRBV6-4 to TRBJ2-3; 10 nucleotides agree with TRBD2. Germline CDR1 is MRHNA and CDR2 is SNTAGT. V lost 6 bases, J lost 5 bases, and 8 bases stayed unmatched. The CDR3 has 15 residues. CDR3 sequence: CASRASGRQGDTQYF. The CDR3 DNA reads TGTGCCAGCAGGGCTAGCGGGAGACAGGGAGATACGCAGTATTTT.

V is TRBV12-3 or TRBV12-4 and J is TRBJ2-7; D is perhaps TRBD1 (5 bases). V dropped 4 bases and J dropped 2 bases, with 9 bases sitting between them. CDR3 length: 13 amino acids. CDR3 in DNA: TGTGCCAGCAGTTGGCAGGGCCCCTACGAGCAGTACTTC. Encoded protein: CASSWQGPYEQYF.

The chain combines TRBV7-9 with TRBJ1-2; D is possibly TRBD1 (6 bases). CDR3 length equals 13 residues. Germline CDR1 and CDR2: SEHNR and FQNEAQ (reference sequence). V shed 5 bases and J shed 8 bases, with 15 bases lying between them. In DNA, the CDR3 is TGTGCCAGCAGCCTAAAACAGGGAGAGGGCTACACCTTC. It specifies CASSLKQGEGYTF.

This chain connects TRBV19 to TRBJ2-1; TRBD1 matches 10 bases. This CDR3 spans 17 amino acids. Per the germline V gene, CDR1 is LNHDA and CDR2 is SQIVND (reference sequence). Trimming cost V 3 bases and J 0 bases; bases outside gene matches: 5. CDR3 region: CASSMGDRGNSYNEQFF. Written as DNA, the CDR3 is TGTGCCAGTAGTATGGGGGACAGGGGAAACTCCTACAATGAGCAGTTCTTC.

The chain is built from TRBV19 and TRBJ1-1; unclear D gene. Germline CDR1 is LNHDA and CDR2 is SQIVND (reference sequence). The CDR3 length is 15 residues. The V gene lost 5 bases and the J gene lost 7 bases, with 20 bases spanning the gap. Here the CDR3 reads CASSRARTYNGEAFF. The DNA for the CDR3 is TGTGCCAGTAGTCGGGCAAGGACTTACAACGGTGAAGCTTTCTTT.